A single sample gave rise to the 24 T cell receptor beta chains below, sequenced in a study of lymphopenia after photon versus proton radiotherapy. Sequenced by immunoSEQ multiplex PCR; TCRdb stores in-frame clones only, minus some. The sample yields tens of thousands of clones, approximately 84% seen once. The source was peripheral blood, collected from a patient treated with proton-based radiotherapy. These receptors came from a man aged 60 to 75 with pancreatic cancer.

CDR3 sequence: CSALGSGISSYEQYF. CDR3 bases: TGCAGCGCCCTCGGTAGCGGGATAAGCTCCTACGAGCAGTACTTC. The J gene is TRBJ2-7, the V gene TRBV29-1; the match to TRBD2 covers 8 bases. CDR1 and CDR2 from the germline V gene are SQVTM and ANQGSEA. The CDR3 totals 15 residues. Trimming removed 7 bases from V and 0 bases from J; junction bases left unmatched: 11.

The J gene is TRBJ2-7, the V gene TRBV5-6; D might be TRBD2 (7 bases). V lost 7 bases to trimming and J lost 7 bases, with 21 bases between them. The germline V gene encodes CDR1 SGHDT and CDR2 YYEEEE. The CDR3 covers 14 residues. The CDR3 spells CASHQSGTPEEQYF. Here the CDR3 DNA reads TGTGCCAGCCATCAAAGCGGGACACCGGAAGAGCAGTACTTC.

Only one count was recorded for this clone. The chain joins TRBV7-8 to TRBJ2-2; tentatively, D is TRBD2 (6 bases). The CDR3 runs to 16 residues. Germline CDR1 and CDR2: SGHVS and FQNEAQ. Trimming took 5 bases from V and 4 from J, leaving 17 bases between them. CDR3 residues: CASSPWVAVSTGELFF. Here the CDR3 DNA reads TGTGCCAGCAGCCCCTGGGTAGCGGTGTCCACCGGGGAGCTGTTTTTT. The variable domain in full, with the rest retrieved from reference TRBV7-8 and TRBJ2-2, is GAGVSQSPRYKVAKRGQDVALRCDPISGHVSLFWYQQALGQGPEFLTYFQNEAQLDKSGLPSDRFFAERPEGSVSTLKIQRTQQEDSAVYLCASSPWVAVSTGELFFGEGSRLTVL.

V is TRBV30 and J is TRBJ1-4; TRBD1 matches at 9 bases. Unmatched junction bases numbered 1, after V lost 8 bases and J lost 3 bases. This CDR3 region has 12 residues. Germline CDR1 reads GTSNPN; CDR2 reads SVGIG (reference sequence). This CDR3 reads CARQGANEKLFF. The CDR3, as DNA: TGTGCCAGACAGGGGGCTAATGAAAAACTGTTTTTT.

The V gene is TRBV6-1, the J gene TRBJ2-3; TRBD1 might be the D (6 bases). This CDR3 contains 14 residues. The germline CDR1 and CDR2 sequences are MNHNS and SASEGT. Deletions cut 8 bases from V and 0 bases from J, with 12 bases between. CDR3 coding DNA: TGTGCCAGCGGACAGCTCTGGAGCACAGATACGCAGTATTTT. Protein product: CASGQLWSTDTQYF.

This sequence joins TRBV7-2 and TRBJ2-7; D may be TRBD2 (5 bases). Trimming left V 1 base short and J 3 bases short, with 13 bases between. Germline CDR1 SGHTA, CDR2 FQGNSA. The CDR3 totals 15 residues. CDR3 sequence: CASSLGLRALYEQYF. CDR3 nucleotides: TGTGCCAGCAGCTTAGGTTTGCGGGCCCTCTACGAGCAGTACTTC.

V is TRBV27 and J is TRBJ2-6, with 7 bases aligning to TRBD1. The CDR3 totals 18 residues. With 2 bases clipped from V and 0 bases from J, the junction kept 7 bases outside the gene matches. Germline V gives CDR1 MNHEY, CDR2 SMNVEV (reference sequence). CDR3 residues: CASSLGDRRYSGANVLTF. The CDR3 nucleotides are TGTGCCAGCAGTTTAGGGGACAGACGATACTCTGGGGCCAACGTCCTGACTTTC.

The chain links TRBV11-1 to TRBJ1-5; no clear D. Trimming took off 2 bases at V and 3 bases at J, with 5 bases between the two ends. CDR1 SGHAT and CDR2 FQDESV come from the germline V gene (reference sequence). The CDR3 is 13 amino acids. CDR3 sequence reads: CASSLRDNQPQHF. DNA for the CDR3: TGTGCCAGCAGCTTAAGGGACAATCAGCCCCAGCATTTT.

The CDR3 DNA follows: TGTGCCAGCAGCTTAGATCAGCTAGCGGGAGTACCCGGGGAGCTGTTTTTT. Translating gives CASSLDQLAGVPGELFF. The chain couples TRBV11-3 to TRBJ2-2; 10 bases match TRBD2. Germline values: CDR1 SGHNT, CDR2 YENEEA. V shed 0 bases, J shed 6 bases, and the junction held 7 bases outside the gene matches. This CDR3 contains 17 residues.

The chain recombines TRBV25-1 with TRBJ2-6, with a weak D call TRBD1 (6 bases). This CDR3 is 15 amino acids long. CDR1 is MGHDK and CDR2 is SYGVNS in the germline V gene. V was trimmed by 8 bases and J by 0 bases, leaving 11 bases between them. The CDR3 spells CASDQGNSGANVLTF. The DNA of the CDR3 is TGTGCCAGCGACCAGGGGAACTCTGGGGCCAACGTCCTGACTTTC.

This clone is a singleton in its sample. The rearrangement links TRBV6-1 to TRBJ2-5, with a possible D match to TRBD2 (5 bases). Germline lookup yields CDR1 MNHNS and CDR2 SASEGT. With 3 bases removed from V and 4 bases from J, the gap between germline ends came to 9 bases. The CDR3 totals 13 residues. The CDR3 region is CASSDPGIETQYF. For the CDR3, the DNA is TGTGCCAGCAGTGACCCCGGGATAGAGACCCAGTACTTC.

Only a few counts were recorded for this clone. The J gene is TRBJ2-5, the V gene TRBV5-4; 8 bases are shared with TRBD1. Per germline, CDR1 SGHNT and CDR2 YYREEE (reference sequence). The CDR3 extends over 13 amino acids. J was trimmed by 2 bases and V by 4 bases; bases with no gene match: 1. The CDR3 here is CASSRDRQETQYF. CDR3 sequence (DNA): TGTGCCAGCAGCCGGGACAGGCAAGAGACCCAGTACTTC.

This clone showed up just a few times. The J gene is TRBJ2-5, the V gene TRBV2, with D perhaps matching TRBD2 (6 bases). The CDR3 length is 14 residues. The V end was cut by 11 bases, the J end by 2 bases, with 18 bases between. The germline gives CDR1 SNHLY, CDR2 FYNNEI. CDR3 sequence: CASRRAGIQETQYF. CDR3 DNA: TGTGCCTCCAGGAGAGCGGGTATTCAAGAGACCCAGTACTTC.

V is TRBV4-2 and J is TRBJ1-5; 9 bases are a match to TRBD1. The junction had 10 bases not matched to a gene; V was cut back by 1 base and J by 3 bases. There are 18 residues in the CDR3. The V gene's germline CDR1 is LGHNA and CDR2 YNFKEQ. CDR3 residues: CASSQVSRGTGNNQPQHF. Written as DNA, the CDR3 is TGTGCCAGCAGCCAAGTGTCTCGCGGGACAGGGAACAATCAGCCCCAGCATTTT.

The V gene is TRBV29-1, the J gene TRBJ2-7; D is possibly TRBD1 (7 bases). The CDR3 loop spans 10 amino acids. In germline, CDR1 is SQVTM, CDR2 ANQGSEA. Between the trimmed V and J ends, which lost 7 bases and 5 bases, there was a span of 9 bases. CDR3 sequence (DNA): TGCAGCGCAGGGGGGAACGAGCAGTACTTC. It is translated as CSAGGNEQYF.

The V gene is TRBV18, the J gene TRBJ1-5, with 8 positions matching TRBD1. With V trimmed by 3 bases and J by 7 bases, 8 bases remained unmatched. From germline, CDR1 is KGHSH and CDR2 LQKENI. This CDR3 region has 15 residues. Written as DNA, the CDR3 is TGTGCCAGCTCACCTTCGGCAGGGGGCCAGCAGCCCCAGCATTTT. It translates to CASSPSAGGQQPQHF.

The chain uses TRBV7-9 and TRBJ2-2; the match to TRBD2 covers 12 bases. CDR1 and CDR2 from the germline V gene are SEHNR and FQNEAQ (reference sequence). After removal of 6 bases from V and 0 bases from J, the junction contained 5 bases not matched to a gene. The CDR3 extends over 17 amino acids. As DNA, the CDR3 is TGTGCCAGCAGTCCTAGCGGGAGGGAGGCGAACACCGGGGAGCTGTTTTTT. Translating it yields CASSPSGREANTGELFF.

V usage is TRBV5-1 and J usage is TRBJ2-3; no firm D call. V shed 0 bases and J shed 6 bases, with 11 bases lying between them. The length of the CDR3 is 14 residues. CDR1 SGHRS and CDR2 YFSETQ come from the germline V gene. The CDR3, as DNA: TGCGCCAGCAGCTTGGGGCGGCCTGGGGATACGCAGTATTTT. Translating it yields CASSLGRPGDTQYF.

The V gene is TRBV6-6, the J gene TRBJ2-7; D possibly corresponds to TRBD2 (5 bases). The CDR3 loop spans 12 amino acids. Germline V CDR1 and CDR2: MNHNY, SVGAGI (reference sequence). V gave up 2 bases and J gave up 4 bases, with 6 bases separating them. The CDR3 nucleotides are TGTGCCAGCAGTTACCCGGGGTACGAGCAGTACTTC. Protein: CASSYPGYEQYF.

This clone showed up just once. V and J are TRBV7-8 and TRBJ1-3; D is uncertain. This CDR3 is 17 amino acids long. CDR1 and CDR2 from the germline V gene are SGHVS and FQNEAQ. With 5 bases removed from V and 0 bases from J, the gap between germline ends came to 17 bases. CDR3 in DNA: TGTGCCAGCAGCCCCCTGGGAGGGCCGACCTCTGGAAACACCATATATTTT. Translation gives CASSPLGGPTSGNTIYF.

V usage is TRBV7-2 and J usage is TRBJ2-7; 8 positions match TRBD2. Germline V gene data show CDR1 as SGHTA and CDR2 as FQGNSA. V shed 4 bases and J 7 bases; nucleotides not matched to a gene: 9. CDR3 size: 14 residues. The CDR3 nucleotides are TGTGCCAGCAGCTCTTCCTTCGGGGGGGTAGAGCAGTACTTC. Translated: CASSSSFGGVEQYF.

The rearrangement joins TRBV28 to TRBJ2-7; 8 positions agree with TRBD2. The CDR3 is made up of 13 amino acids. V lost 4 bases, J lost 5 bases, and 4 bases stayed unmatched. CDR1 and CDR2 (germline): MDHEN, SYDVKM. CDR3 loop: CASSWAGGNEQYF. Written as DNA, the CDR3 is TGTGCCAGCAGTTGGGCGGGGGGTAACGAGCAGTACTTC.

The CDR3 protein is CASSGFSSETQYF. As DNA, the CDR3 is TGTGCCAGTTCGGGTTTTAGCTCAGAGACCCAGTACTTC. The J gene is TRBJ2-5, the V gene TRBV19; D is undetermined. CDR1 LNHDA and CDR2 SQIVND come from the germline V gene (reference sequence). CDR3 length equals 13 residues. Trimming took off 8 bases at V and 4 bases at J, with 14 bases between the two ends.

The chain carries TRBV18 and TRBJ2-2, with D perhaps given as TRBD1 or TRBD2 (5 bases each). The CDR3 contains 16 residues. Germline CDR1 is KGHSH and CDR2 is LQKENI. Trimming took off 4 bases at V and 2 bases at J, with 14 bases between the two ends. CDR3 sequence reads: CASSHPDRLNTGELFF. CDR3 bases: TGTGCCAGCTCACATCCCGACAGACTAAACACCGGGGAGCTGTTTTTT.